These 3 T cell receptor beta chains were all obtained from the same sample, sequenced in a study of T cell responses to AZD1222 COVID-19 vaccine. The data were produced by immunoSEQ multiplex PCR, yet TCRdb's version contains in-frame clones alone and is incomplete. This sample has under 110,000 clones, with around 84% found just once. The specimen was peripheral blood, collected on day 0 of AZD1222 vaccination. These receptors came from an adult in good health.

V usage is TRBV3-1 (or the pseudogene TRBV3-2) and J usage is TRBJ1-2; possibly TRBD1 for D (5 bases). CDR3 size: 12 residues. CDR1 is LGHDT, CDR2 YNNKEL, per germline (reference sequence). Trimming left V 3 bases short and J 3 bases short, with 5 bases between. This CDR3 is CASSQTDYGYTF. CDR3 DNA sequence: TGTGCCAGCAGCCAGACAGACTATGGCTACACCTTC.

This clone came up once. The chain employs TRBV2 and TRBJ1-6; no firm D call. Germline CDR1 and CDR2: SNHLY and FYNNEI. CDR3 length equals 16 residues. Trimming removed 6 bases at V and 8 bases at J, with 20 bases between. The CDR3 here is CASSPEQPRVDSPLHF. CDR3 coding DNA: TGTGCCAGCAGCCCCGAACAACCGCGGGTGGATTCACCCCTCCACTTT.

The chain links TRBV6-5 to TRBJ1-1; the D gene is possibly TRBD1 (5 bases). Germline loops: CDR1 MNHEY, CDR2 SVGAGI. The CDR3 is 11 amino acids. V was trimmed by 4 bases and J by 10 bases, leaving 10 bases between them. In nucleotides, the CDR3 is TGTGCCAGCAGTTCAGGGATGGGAGCTTTCTTT. This translates into CASSSGMGAFF.